This TCR beta chain is from a study of T cell repertoires and HLA-DP antigens. As for the study in general: Alloreactive CD4+ T cells targeted HLA-DP on transduced HeLa.

The CDR3 sequence is 15 residues long. Trimming cost V 3 bases and J 2 bases; bases outside gene matches: 7. CDR1 and CDR2 from the germline V gene are SGHRS and YFSETQ. Primers targeted 54 TRBV and 13 TRBJ segments. Only in-frame clones appear in the TCRdb table, and some are missing; sequencing was by immunoSEQ multiplex PCR. The sample holds 85,000 to 90,000 clones, approximately 89% seen once. Worth noting for this clone: Its target is unknown.

CD4+ T cells, purified by negative selection, averaged about 98% purity. The V and J genes are TRBV5-1 and TRBJ2-5; TRBD2 matches at 7 bases. This TCR derives from a man in his fifties or sixties in good health and CMV-seronegative. Sample: CD4+ T cells from PBMCs. CDR3: CASSSSGTTQETQYF. DNA of the CDR3: TGCGCCAGCAGCTCTTCCGGGACTACACAAGAGACCCAGTACTTC.